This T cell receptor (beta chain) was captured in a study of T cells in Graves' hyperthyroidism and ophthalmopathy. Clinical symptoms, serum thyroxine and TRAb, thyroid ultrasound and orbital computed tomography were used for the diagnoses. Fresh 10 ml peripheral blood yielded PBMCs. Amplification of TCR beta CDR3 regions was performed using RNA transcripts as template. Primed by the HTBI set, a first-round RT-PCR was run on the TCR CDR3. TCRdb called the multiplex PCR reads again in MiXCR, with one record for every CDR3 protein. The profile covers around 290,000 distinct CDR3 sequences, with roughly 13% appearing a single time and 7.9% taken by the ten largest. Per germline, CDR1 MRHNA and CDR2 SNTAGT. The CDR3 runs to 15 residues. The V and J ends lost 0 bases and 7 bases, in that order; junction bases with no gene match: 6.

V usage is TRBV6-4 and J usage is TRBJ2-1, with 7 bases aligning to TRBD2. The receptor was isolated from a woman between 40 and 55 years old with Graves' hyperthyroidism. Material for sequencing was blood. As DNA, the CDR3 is TGTGCCAGCAGTGACTCTTCGTCGGGGGGTAATGAGCAGTTCTTC. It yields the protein CASSDSSSGGNEQFF.